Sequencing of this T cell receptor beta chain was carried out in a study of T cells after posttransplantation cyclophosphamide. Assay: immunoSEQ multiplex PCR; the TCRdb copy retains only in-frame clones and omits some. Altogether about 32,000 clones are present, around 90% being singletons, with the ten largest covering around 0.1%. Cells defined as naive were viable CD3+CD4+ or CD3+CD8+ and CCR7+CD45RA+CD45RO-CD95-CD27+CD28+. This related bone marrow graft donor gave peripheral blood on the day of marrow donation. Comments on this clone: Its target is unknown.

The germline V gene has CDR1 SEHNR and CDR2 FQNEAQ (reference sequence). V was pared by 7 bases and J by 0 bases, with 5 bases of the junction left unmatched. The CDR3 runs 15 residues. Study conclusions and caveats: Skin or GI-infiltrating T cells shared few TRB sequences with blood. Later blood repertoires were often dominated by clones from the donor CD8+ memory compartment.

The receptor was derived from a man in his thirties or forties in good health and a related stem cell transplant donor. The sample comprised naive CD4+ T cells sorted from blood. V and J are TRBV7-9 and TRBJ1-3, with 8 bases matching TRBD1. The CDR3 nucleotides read TGTGCCAGCATCGTTACAGGGGGCTCTGGAAACACCATATATTTT. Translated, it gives CASIVTGGSGNTIYF.